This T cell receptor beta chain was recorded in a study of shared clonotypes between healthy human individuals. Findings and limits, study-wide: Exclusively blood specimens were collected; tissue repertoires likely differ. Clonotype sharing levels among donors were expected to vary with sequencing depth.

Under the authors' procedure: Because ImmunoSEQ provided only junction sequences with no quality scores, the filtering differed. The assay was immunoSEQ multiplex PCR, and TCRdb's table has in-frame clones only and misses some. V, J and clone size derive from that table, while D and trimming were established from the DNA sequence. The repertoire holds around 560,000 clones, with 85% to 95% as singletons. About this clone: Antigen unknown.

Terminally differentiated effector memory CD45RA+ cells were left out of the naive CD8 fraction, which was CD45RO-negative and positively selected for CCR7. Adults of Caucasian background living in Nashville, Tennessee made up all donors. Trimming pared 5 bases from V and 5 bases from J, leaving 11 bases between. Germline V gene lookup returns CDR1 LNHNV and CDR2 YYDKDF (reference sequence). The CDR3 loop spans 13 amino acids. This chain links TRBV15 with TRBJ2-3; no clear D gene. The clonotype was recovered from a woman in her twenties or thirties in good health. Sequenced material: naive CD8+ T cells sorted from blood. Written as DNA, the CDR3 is TGTGCCACCAGCTCTACTGGGGTAGATACGCAGTATTTT. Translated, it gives CATSSTGVDTQYF.